These T cell receptor beta chains were read from a single sample in a study of T cell repertoires in cytomegalovirus infection. In TCRdb, the reads were re-called with MiXCR into one record per CDR3 protein. The data show approximately 910,000 distinct CDR3 sequences, 30% to 40% seen once. These receptors have no known antigen. The source material was cultured CD8+ T cells from PBMCs, sampled from culture after CMV antigen stimulation. Receptors originate from a human donor in good health (CMV status not recorded). Some clones in this sample may be carry-over from other donors' samples. The CDR3 runs from the conserved cysteine through the conserved F or W. The D gene is left open where the match is weak. Expanded clones get a size class; other rows say once, few or many, or leave the size out.

V: TRBV6-1
length: 16
size: few
D: .
J: TRBJ1-5
DNA: TGTGCCACCGACGGGGCAGACACGGTGGGCAATCAGCCCCAGCATTTT
CDR3: CATDGADTVGNQPQHF

V: TRBV5-8
length: 15
size: few
D: .
J: TRBJ2-3
DNA: TGTGCCAGCAGCTTGGGGTGGAGAGAAGAGGGGGAGCAGTATTTT
CDR3: CASSLGWREEGEQYF

V: TRBV7-9
length: 19
size: .
D: .
J: TRBJ2-3
DNA: TGTGCCAGCAGCCCCCCGCTTGACCTAACAGGGGCGGGGGGAGATACGCAGTATTTT
CDR3: CASSPPLDLTGAGGDTQYF

V: TRBV7-6
length: 16
size: .
D: TRBD2
J: TRBJ2-5
DNA: TGTGCCAGCAGCCCAGGGTCTAGCGGGGGGTCGGAGACCCAGTACTTC
CDR3: CASSPGSSGGSETQYF

V: TRBV7-8
length: 15
size: .
D: .
J: TRBJ1-5
DNA: TGTGCCAGCAGCTTAGGGAACGTCCGAAATCAGCCCCAGCATTTT
CDR3: CASSLGNVRNQPQHF

V: TRBV5-1
length: 15
size: .
D: .
J: TRBJ1-1
DNA: TGCGCCAGCAGAAACCTAGCAGCCGATGGACTGGAAGCTTTCTTT
CDR3: CASRNLAADGLEAFF

V: TRBV14
length: 15
size: .
D: .
J: TRBJ2-1
DNA: TGTGCCAGCAGCCAAGATGGGGGCCTGGGCAATGAGCAGTTCTTC
CDR3: CASSQDGGLGNEQFF

V: TRBV2
length: 13
size: .
D: TRBD1
J: TRBJ1-2
DNA: TGTGCCATCCTCCCCGGGCAGGGGGGTGGCTACACCTTC
CDR3: CAILPGQGGGYTF

V: TRBV27
length: 13
size: .
D: TRBD2
J: TRBJ2-3
DNA: TGTGCCAGCAGTTTAGGGACTAGAGATACGCAGTATTTT
CDR3: CASSLGTRDTQYF

V: TRBV27
length: 14
size: few
D: TRBD1
J: TRBJ1-5
DNA: TGTGCCAGCAGTTATGGGACAGGGGGTCAGCCCCAGCATTTT
CDR3: CASSYGTGGQPQHF

V: TRBV19
length: 17
size: few
D: TRBD1
J: TRBJ1-5
DNA: TGTGCCACAGGGGGGACAGGATATATGAATAGCAATCAGCCCCAGCATTTT
CDR3: CATGGTGYMNSNQPQHF

V: TRBV4-3
length: 15
size: .
D: .
J: TRBJ2-2
DNA: TGCGCCAGCAGCCAAGATCGAGGGGAGCTCAGGGAGCTGTTTTTT
CDR3: CASSQDRGELRELFF

V: TRBV4-2
length: 17
size: .
D: TRBD1
J: TRBJ1-1
DNA: TGTGCCAGCAGCCAAGACTGGGACAGGGGGCGGAAGGGGATAGCTTTCTTT
CDR3: CASSQDWDRGRKGIAFF

V: TRBV27
length: 15
size: few
D: .
J: TRBJ1-2
DNA: TGTGCCAGCAGTTTATCGGGGATTAGTAACTATGGCTACACCTTC
CDR3: CASSLSGISNYGYTF

V: TRBV6-6
length: 16
size: few
D: .
J: TRBJ1-2
DNA: TGTGCCAGCAGTTTCCTCCCGACGGGGGCCAACTATGGCTACACCTTC
CDR3: CASSFLPTGANYGYTF

V: TRBV7-9
length: 14
size: few
D: .
J: TRBJ2-4
DNA: TGTGCCAGCAGCTTAGGGTTTGACAAAAACATTCAGTACTTC
CDR3: CASSLGFDKNIQYF

V: TRBV12-3/TRBV12-4
length: 15
size: .
D: .
J: TRBJ2-2
DNA: TGTGCCAGCAGCTTCGGGACATCTGACACCGGGGAGCTGTTTTTT
CDR3: CASSFGTSDTGELFF

V: TRBV4-3
length: 15
size: .
D: .
J: TRBJ1-1
DNA: TGCGCCAGCAGCCTAAGTAAGGAGCCTTACACTGAAGCTTTCTTT
CDR3: CASSLSKEPYTEAFF

V: TRBV12-3/TRBV12-4
length: 13
size: many
D: TRBD1
J: TRBJ1-1
DNA: TGTGCCAGCAGGGACAGGGGTTCTACTGAAGCTTTCTTT
CDR3: CASRDRGSTEAFF

V: TRBV6-5
length: 16
size: few
D: TRBD2
J: TRBJ2-2
DNA: TGTGCCAGCAGCGGGGGACTAGCGGCCTATACCGGGGAGCTGTTTTTT
CDR3: CASSGGLAAYTGELFF

V: TRBV12-3/TRBV12-4
length: 16
size: many
D: TRBD2
J: TRBJ2-5
DNA: TGTGCCAGCAGTTGGGCGACTAGCGGGGGAGGGGAGACCCAGTACTTC
CDR3: CASSWATSGGGETQYF

V: TRBV6-6
length: 12
size: many
D: .
J: TRBJ1-1
DNA: TGTGCCAGCAGTTTGATCAACACTGAAGCTTTCTTT
CDR3: CASSLINTEAFF

V: TRBV7-6
length: 17
size: many
D: TRBD2
J: TRBJ2-3
DNA: TGTGCCAGCAGCCCTCGTTTAGCGGGGGGGCTCACAGATACGCAGTATTTT
CDR3: CASSPRLAGGLTDTQYF

V: TRBV10-3
length: 12
size: few
D: TRBD2
J: TRBJ2-5
DNA: TGTGCCACCTACAGCGGGGGTGAGACCCAGTACTTC
CDR3: CATYSGGETQYF

V: TRBV4-1
length: 17
size: few
D: TRBD2
J: TRBJ2-1
DNA: TGCGCCAGCAGCCCTCGGACTAGCGGACTAAATTTCAATGAGCAGTTCTTC
CDR3: CASSPRTSGLNFNEQFF

V: TRBV5-6
length: 12
size: once
D: TRBD1
J: TRBJ1-4
DNA: TGTGCCAGCAGCTTCCGGGACAGGGCACTGTTTTTT
CDR3: CASSFRDRALFF

V: TRBV12-5
length: 15
size: .
D: TRBD2
J: TRBJ2-1
DNA: TGTGCTAGTGGTTTGGGGCTAGCGGGGGGCAATGAGCAGTTCTTC
CDR3: CASGLGLAGGNEQFF

V: TRBV7-2
length: 14
size: once
D: .
J: TRBJ1-6
DNA: TGTGCCAGCGGCCTCGGGACGGTAAATTCACCCCTCCACTTT
CDR3: CASGLGTVNSPLHF